The present T cell receptor beta chain was sequenced within a study of cytomegalovirus exposure and HLA in healthy donors. The CDR3 is 13 residues long. Germline CDR1 ENHRY, CDR2 SYGVKD. Trimming took 5 bases from V and 4 from J; bases not matched to a gene: 1. The study, taken as a whole, reports: Subsequent analysis of the approximately 120 validation repertoires found a tendency for first-cohort TCR clusters to co-occur. Per published reports, the classifier diagnosed cytomegalovirus status with high specificity and sensitivity.

TCRdb keeps only in-frame clones here, not all; method: immunoSEQ multiplex PCR. The sample comprises 120,000 or so clones, roughly 89% of which are singletons, and 2% rests with the top ten. With regard to this clone: Its matching antigen is unknown.

This chain links TRBV10-3 with TRBJ2-5; 10 positions match TRBD1. The sequenced material came from PBMCs. The receptor's source is a woman under 30 in good health and CMV-seronegative. CDR3 loop: CAISRDRGETQYF. In DNA form, the CDR3 reads TGTGCCATCAGTCGGGACAGGGGAGAGACCCAGTACTTC.